These T cell receptor beta chains were read from a single sample in a study of T-cell memory formation after mild COVID-19. TCRdb reprocessed the 5' RACE reads via MiXCR and lists one record per CDR3 protein. The sample contains 250,000 to 400,000 distinct CDR3 sequences, roughly an eighth of which appear only once. The sample comprised PBMCs or a T cell subset sorted from them (not recorded which). Every receptor here comes from a man younger than 35 who had mild COVID-19 (a few samples of this study predate the infection). Cell type and time point are not known. The CDR3 runs from the conserved cysteine through the conserved F or W. Fields, in order: V gene, D gene, clone size, J gene, CDR3 protein, CDR3 DNA. The D gene is left open where the match is weak. Only part of the rows carry a size: once, few, many, or a class if the clone is expanded.

V gene: TRBV11-2
D gene: .
clone size: .
J gene: TRBJ2-5
CDR3 protein: CASSLLAVQETQYF
CDR3 DNA: TGTGCCAGCAGCTTATTGGCAGTACAAGAGACCCAGTACTTC

V gene: TRBV4-3
D gene: TRBD1
clone size: .
J gene: TRBJ2-7
CDR3 protein: CASSQDHWTGYEQYF
CDR3 DNA: TGCGCCAGCAGCCAAGATCACTGGACAGGGTACGAGCAGTACTTC

V gene: TRBV9
D gene: .
clone size: .
J gene: TRBJ2-3
CDR3 protein: CASSVGYGGTDTQYF
CDR3 DNA: TGTGCCAGCAGCGTAGGATACGGGGGCACAGATACGCAGTATTTT

V gene: TRBV7-9
D gene: .
clone size: .
J gene: TRBJ2-5
CDR3 protein: CASTGGLVETQYF
CDR3 DNA: TGTGCCAGCACGGGGGGCTTGGTAGAGACCCAGTACTTC

V gene: TRBV7-2
D gene: .
clone size: few
J gene: TRBJ1-3
CDR3 protein: CASSQSAGNTIYF
CDR3 DNA: TGTGCCAGCAGCCAATCTGCTGGAAACACCATATATTTT

V gene: TRBV5-1
D gene: .
clone size: .
J gene: TRBJ2-3
CDR3 protein: CASKGGTGDTQYF
CDR3 DNA: TGCGCCAGCAAAGGCGGGACGGGAGATACGCAGTATTTT

V gene: TRBV7-2
D gene: .
clone size: .
J gene: TRBJ2-5
CDR3 protein: CASSLRAAGEETQYF
CDR3 DNA: TGTGCCAGCAGCTTGAGGGCCGCAGGGGAAGAGACCCAGTACTTC

V gene: TRBV12-3/TRBV12-4
D gene: TRBD2
clone size: .
J gene: TRBJ2-2
CDR3 protein: CASSPRTSGGRNTGELFF
CDR3 DNA: TGTGCCAGCAGTCCGAGGACTAGCGGGGGTAGGAACACCGGGGAGCTGTTTTTT

V gene: TRBV20-1
D gene: .
clone size: few
J gene: TRBJ2-3
CDR3 protein: CSARAGRGTDTQYF
CDR3 DNA: TGCAGTGCTAGAGCAGGGAGAGGAACAGATACGCAGTATTTT

V gene: TRBV5-1
D gene: .
clone size: many
J gene: TRBJ2-2
CDR3 protein: CASSLAGTVNTGELFF
CDR3 DNA: TGCGCCAGCAGCTTGGCCGGGACGGTAAACACCGGGGAGCTGTTTTTT

V gene: TRBV7-9
D gene: TRBD2
clone size: .
J gene: TRBJ2-1
CDR3 protein: CASSWRASGNNEQFF
CDR3 DNA: TGTGCCAGCAGTTGGAGAGCTAGCGGCAACAATGAGCAGTTCTTC

V gene: TRBV20-1
D gene: .
clone size: .
J gene: TRBJ2-1
CDR3 protein: CSARFWEINNEQFF
CDR3 DNA: TGCAGTGCTAGATTTTGGGAGATTAACAATGAGCAGTTCTTC

V gene: TRBV10-3
D gene: .
clone size: .
J gene: TRBJ1-3
CDR3 protein: CAISESIPGASGNTIYF
CDR3 DNA: TGTGCCATCAGTGAGTCGATACCAGGGGCGTCTGGAAACACCATATATTTT

V gene: TRBV27
D gene: TRBD1
clone size: .
J gene: TRBJ2-1
CDR3 protein: CASSLGTGDLDEQFF
CDR3 DNA: TGTGCCAGCAGTTTAGGGACAGGAGACTTAGATGAGCAGTTCTTC

V gene: TRBV2
D gene: .
clone size: .
J gene: TRBJ2-3
CDR3 protein: CASRGVDTQYF
CDR3 DNA: TGTGCCAGCAGAGGGGTCGATACGCAGTATTTT

V gene: TRBV6-1
D gene: .
clone size: .
J gene: TRBJ2-7
CDR3 protein: CASSETGFPLAYEQYF
CDR3 DNA: TGTGCCAGCAGTGAAACTGGGTTCCCCCTCGCCTACGAGCAGTACTTC

V gene: TRBV6-5
D gene: .
clone size: .
J gene: TRBJ1-6
CDR3 protein: CASSEGLPGNSPLHF
CDR3 DNA: TGTGCCAGCAGTGAGGGCCTTCCCGGGAATTCACCCCTCCACTTT

V gene: TRBV4-3
D gene: .
clone size: few
J gene: TRBJ2-7
CDR3 protein: CASSQEWTASYEQYF
CDR3 DNA: TGCGCCAGCAGCCAAGAGTGGACAGCTTCCTACGAGCAGTACTTC

V gene: TRBV5-1
D gene: .
clone size: many
J gene: TRBJ2-1
CDR3 protein: CASSSGVSSYNEQFF
CDR3 DNA: TGTGCCAGCAGTTCTGGGGTGAGCTCCTACAATGAGCAGTTCTTC

V gene: TRBV21-1
D gene: .
clone size: few
J gene: TRBJ1-1
CDR3 protein: CASTRTGEAFF
CDR3 DNA: TGTGCCAGCACCCGGACAGGTGAAGCTTTCTTT

V gene: TRBV9
D gene: TRBD1
clone size: few
J gene: TRBJ2-1
CDR3 protein: CASGTGTGSYNEQFF
CDR3 DNA: TGTGCCAGCGGAACCGGGACAGGGTCTTACAATGAGCAGTTCTTC

V gene: TRBV28
D gene: .
clone size: .
J gene: TRBJ2-2
CDR3 protein: CASSFGGRGTGELFF
CDR3 DNA: TGTGCCAGCAGTTTCGGGGGAAGAGGGACCGGGGAGCTGTTTTTT

V gene: TRBV6-5
D gene: .
clone size: few
J gene: TRBJ2-5
CDR3 protein: CASSYRGVPPETQYF
CDR3 DNA: TGTGCCAGCAGTTACAGAGGAGTCCCACCAGAGACCCAGTACTTC

V gene: TRBV12-3/TRBV12-4
D gene: .
clone size: .
J gene: TRBJ1-2
CDR3 protein: CASSLPIQGYTF
CDR3 DNA: TGTGCCAGCAGTTTGCCCATTCAGGGCTACACCTTC

V gene: TRBV6-5
D gene: .
clone size: few
J gene: TRBJ1-2
CDR3 protein: CASSSGTRAYGYTF
CDR3 DNA: TGTGCCAGCAGCTCCGGGACACGAGCCTATGGCTACACCTTC

V gene: TRBV7-2
D gene: TRBD2
clone size: .
J gene: TRBJ2-5
CDR3 protein: CASSLVGFRGGVETQYF
CDR3 DNA: TGTGCCAGCAGCCTAGTAGGGTTTCGGGGGGGAGTGGAGACCCAGTACTTC

V gene: TRBV6-5
D gene: .
clone size: .
J gene: TRBJ2-7
CDR3 protein: CASSWTRFLDEQYF
CDR3 DNA: TGTGCCAGCAGTTGGACAAGGTTTCTGGACGAGCAGTACTTC

V gene: TRBV12-3/TRBV12-4
D gene: .
clone size: .
J gene: TRBJ1-2
CDR3 protein: CASNGDALIYGYTF
CDR3 DNA: TGTGCCAGCAACGGGGATGCCTTGATTTATGGCTACACCTTC

V gene: TRBV11-2
D gene: .
clone size: many
J gene: TRBJ1-1
CDR3 protein: CASSLVQDTEAFF
CDR3 DNA: TGTGCCAGCAGCTTAGTACAGGACACTGAAGCTTTCTTT

V gene: TRBV20-1
D gene: .
clone size: .
J gene: TRBJ2-5
CDR3 protein: CSASAETQYF
CDR3 DNA: TGCAGTGCTAGTGCAGAGACCCAGTACTTC

V gene: TRBV30
D gene: .
clone size: .
J gene: TRBJ2-6
CDR3 protein: CAWSAVYSGANVLTF
CDR3 DNA: TGTGCCTGGAGTGCAGTCTACTCTGGGGCCAACGTCCTGACTTTC

V gene: TRBV7-9
D gene: .
clone size: .
J gene: TRBJ1-3
CDR3 protein: CASSLALAGRRNTIYF
CDR3 DNA: TGTGCCAGCAGCTTAGCTTTGGCAGGGCGGAGAAACACCATATATTTT

V gene: TRBV7-2
D gene: TRBD2
clone size: .
J gene: TRBJ2-5
CDR3 protein: CASRRAGVNETQYF
CDR3 DNA: TGTGCCAGCAGGCGAGCGGGGGTCAATGAGACCCAGTACTTC

V gene: TRBV2
D gene: TRBD1
clone size: few
J gene: TRBJ1-5
CDR3 protein: CASRSTGGGQPQHF
CDR3 DNA: TGTGCCAGCAGGTCGACAGGGGGCGGTCAGCCCCAGCATTTT

V gene: TRBV28
D gene: .
clone size: .
J gene: TRBJ1-1
CDR3 protein: CASSFRGGAFF
CDR3 DNA: TGTGCCAGCAGTTTTCGAGGTGGGGCTTTCTTT

V gene: TRBV19
D gene: TRBD2
clone size: .
J gene: TRBJ2-7
CDR3 protein: CASSPRGDYEQYF
CDR3 DNA: TGTGCCAGTAGTCCCCGGGGGGACTACGAGCAGTACTTC

V gene: TRBV12-5
D gene: .
clone size: few
J gene: TRBJ1-1
CDR3 protein: CASGVQGNTEAFF
CDR3 DNA: TGTGCTAGTGGGGTACAGGGGAACACTGAAGCTTTCTTT

V gene: TRBV9
D gene: .
clone size: .
J gene: TRBJ2-7
CDR3 protein: CASSVDHENEQYF
CDR3 DNA: TGTGCCAGCAGCGTAGATCATGAGAACGAGCAGTACTTC

V gene: TRBV4-1
D gene: .
clone size: few
J gene: TRBJ2-2
CDR3 protein: CASSPSGQTLRMGTGELFF
CDR3 DNA: TGCGCCAGCAGCCCCAGCGGGCAGACCCTTCGAATGGGCACCGGGGAGCTGTTTTTT

V gene: TRBV3-1
D gene: .
clone size: many
J gene: TRBJ1-1
CDR3 protein: CASSQGLERMNTEAFF
CDR3 DNA: TGTGCCAGCAGCCAAGGTTTGGAGCGAATGAACACTGAAGCTTTCTTT

V gene: TRBV7-2
D gene: .
clone size: few
J gene: TRBJ1-1
CDR3 protein: CASSLPRGFGNTEAFF
CDR3 DNA: TGTGCCAGCAGCTTGCCCCGGGGGTTTGGGAACACTGAAGCTTTCTTT

V gene: TRBV15
D gene: .
clone size: once
J gene: TRBJ1-5
CDR3 protein: CATGVAHYSNQPQHF
CDR3 DNA: TGTGCCACCGGGGTCGCGCATTATAGCAATCAGCCCCAGCATTTT

V gene: TRBV7-9
D gene: .
clone size: few
J gene: TRBJ2-2
CDR3 protein: CASSLVPGTGPSGELFF
CDR3 DNA: TGTGCCAGCAGCTTAGTTCCTGGGACTGGACCCTCCGGGGAGCTGTTTTTT

V gene: TRBV15
D gene: .
clone size: few
J gene: TRBJ1-1
CDR3 protein: CATTESFPTEAFF
CDR3 DNA: TGTGCCACCACCGAGAGTTTTCCCACTGAAGCTTTCTTT

V gene: TRBV20-1
D gene: TRBD2
clone size: .
J gene: TRBJ2-5
CDR3 protein: CSASLAGVLRETQYF
CDR3 DNA: TGCAGTGCTTCACTAGCGGGGGTCTTAAGGGAGACCCAGTACTTC

V gene: TRBV6-5
D gene: .
clone size: .
J gene: TRBJ1-2
CDR3 protein: CASSYSAQARGYTF
CDR3 DNA: TGTGCCAGCAGTTACTCGGCGCAGGCTCGTGGCTACACCTTC

V gene: TRBV7-6
D gene: .
clone size: few
J gene: TRBJ2-7
CDR3 protein: CASSSPPGRGAYEQYF
CDR3 DNA: TGTGCCAGCAGCTCGCCCCCGGGCAGAGGGGCCTACGAGCAGTACTTC

V gene: TRBV5-5
D gene: .
clone size: many
J gene: TRBJ1-4
CDR3 protein: CASKIGTPNEKLFF
CDR3 DNA: TGTGCCAGCAAAATCGGGACACCTAATGAAAAACTGTTTTTT

V gene: TRBV5-6
D gene: .
clone size: .
J gene: TRBJ1-1
CDR3 protein: CASSATGTRNTEAFF
CDR3 DNA: TGTGCCAGCAGCGCAACCGGGACACGGAACACTGAAGCTTTCTTT

V gene: TRBV24-1
D gene: TRBD1
clone size: few
J gene: TRBJ2-2
CDR3 protein: CATSPWGQGAQNTGELFF
CDR3 DNA: TGTGCCACCAGCCCGTGGGGACAGGGGGCCCAGAACACCGGGGAGCTGTTTTTT